The 28 T cell receptor beta chains below were found in one sample sequenced in a study of blood T cell repertoires in COVID-19. Only in-frame clones appear in the TCRdb table, and some are missing; sequencing was by immunoSEQ multiplex PCR. This sample carries 350,000 to 550,000 clones, roughly 91% of them seen once, and the ten largest clones take roughly 4%. Sequenced: peripheral blood. Receptors originate from a woman aged 25 to 39 with acute or convalescent COVID-19.

This clone has a single count. The genes are TRBV3-1 (or the pseudogene TRBV3-2) and TRBJ1-2, with 7 nucleotides matching TRBD1. From germline, CDR1 is LGHDT and CDR2 YNNKEL (reference sequence). This CDR3 has 15 residues. The trim removed 4 bases at V and 2 bases at J, leaving 7 bases unmatched. CDR3 loop: CASSPTGQPNYGYTF. Written as DNA, the CDR3 is TGTGCCAGCAGCCCCACGGGACAGCCAAACTATGGCTACACCTTC.

The chain carries TRBV6-6 and TRBJ2-1; the match to TRBD2 covers 10 bases. The junction had 3 bases not matched to a gene; V was cut back by 7 bases and J by 3 bases. Germline V lookup: CDR1 MNHNY, CDR2 SVGAGI (reference sequence). The length of the CDR3 is 14 residues. CDR3 region: CASTLAGDYNEQFF. The DNA for the CDR3 is TGTGCCAGCACGCTAGCGGGGGACTACAATGAGCAGTTCTTC.

The chain employs TRBV6-5 and TRBJ2-5; D is perhaps TRBD1 (7 bases). V was pared by 0 bases and J by 2 bases, with 10 bases between. Per the germline V gene, CDR1 is MNHEY and CDR2 is SVGAGI. The CDR3 length is 15 residues. The DNA of the CDR3 is TGTGCCAGCAGTTACTCCCCAGGGGGGCAAGAGACCCAGTACTTC. It encodes CASSYSPGGQETQYF.

This chain uses TRBV5-5 with TRBJ1-3; D is perhaps TRBD1 (6 bases). V lost 3 bases and J lost 8, with 12 bases in between. CDR1 SGHKS and CDR2 YYEKEE come from the germline V gene (reference sequence). The CDR3 contains 13 residues. The chain's CDR3 is CASSSYRDDTIYF. The CDR3 DNA follows: TGTGCCAGCAGCTCATACAGGGACGACACCATATATTTT.

The gene calls are TRBV20-1 and TRBJ2-7; 7 bases align to TRBD1. V lost 8 bases, J lost 4 bases, and 5 bases stayed unmatched. Germline V lookup: CDR1 DFQATT, CDR2 SNEGSKA (reference sequence). The CDR3 has 11 residues. This CDR3 is CSWDRGYEQYF. The DNA of the CDR3 is TGCAGTTGGGACAGAGGTTACGAGCAGTACTTC.

This chain links TRBV2 with TRBJ1-5; D is ambiguous. The CDR3 is 16 amino acids. Trimming took 5 bases from V and 1 from J, leaving 15 bases between them. Germline assignment: CDR1 SNHLY and CDR2 FYNNEI. CDR3 region: CASSYLGGASNQPQHF. The CDR3 DNA reads TGTGCCAGCAGTTACCTTGGCGGAGCAAGCAATCAGCCCCAGCATTTT. Combining the CDR3 with reference TRBV2 and TRBJ1-5 gives the whole variable domain EPEVTQTPSHQVTQMGQEVILRCVPISNHLYFYWYRQILGQKVEFLVSFYNNEISEKSEIFDDQFSVERPDGSNFTLKIRSTKLEDSAMYFCASSYLGGASNQPQHFGDGTRLSIL.

The chain recombines TRBV9 with TRBJ1-5; tentatively, D is TRBD1 (5 bases). This CDR3 has 15 residues. Trimming pared 0 bases from V and 4 bases from J, leaving 11 bases between. Per the germline V gene, CDR1 is SGDLS and CDR2 is YYNGEE. The CDR3 sequence: CASSVDGGLNQPQHF. DNA for the CDR3: TGTGCCAGCAGCGTAGACGGGGGTCTAAATCAGCCCCAGCATTTT.

The chain uses TRBV5-4 and TRBJ1-2; D not certain. V was shortened by 1 base and J by 4 bases, with 14 bases between the two germline ends. This CDR3 region has 15 residues. Germline V gene lookup returns CDR1 SGHNT and CDR2 YYREEE (reference sequence). The CDR3 nucleotides read TGTGCCAGCAGCTTGATCTCTAGTCAGCTCTATGGCTACACCTTC. Encoded protein: CASSLISSQLYGYTF. The full variable domain, its missing parts supplied by reference TRBV5-4 and TRBJ1-2, is ETGVTQSPTHLIKTRGQQVTLRCSSQSGHNTVSWYQQALGQGPQFIFQYYREEENGRGNFPPRFSGLQFPNYSSELNVNALELDDSALYLCASSLISSQLYGYTFGSGTRLTVV.

The CDR3, as DNA: TGTGCCAGCAGCCCCAGACAGGGGTCGAGTGAGCAGTTCTTC. This translates into CASSPRQGSSEQFF. The chain recombines TRBV7-9 with TRBJ2-1, with 8 bases that match TRBD1. Germline lookup yields CDR1 SEHNR and CDR2 FQNEAQ (reference sequence). This CDR3 is built from 14 residues. V lost 5 bases to trimming and J lost 9 bases; unmatched junction nucleotides: 9.

This clone appeared a single time. J is TRBJ1-4 and V is TRBV19; perhaps TRBD1 as D (5 bases). The germline V gene has CDR1 LNHDA and CDR2 SQIVND (reference sequence). V was shortened by 8 bases and J by 3 bases, with 13 bases between the two germline ends. The CDR3 loop spans 14 amino acids. CDR3 loop: CASSRTGPNEKLFF. The DNA for the CDR3 is TGTGCCAGTTCCCGCACAGGCCCTAATGAAAAACTGTTTTTT. Filled out from reference TRBV19 and TRBJ1-4, the complete variable domain reads DGGITQSPKYLFRKEGQNVTLSCEQNLNHDAMYWYRQDPGQGLRLIYYSQIVNDFQKGDIAEGYSVSREKKESFPLTVTSAQKNPTAFYLCASSRTGPNEKLFFGSGTQLSVL.

This sequence joins TRBV24-1 and TRBJ2-2, with TRBD1 identical over 7 bases. V shed 10 bases and J 5 bases; nucleotides not matched to a gene: 12. CDR3 size: 15 residues. Germline CDR1 and CDR2: KGHDR and SFDVKD. This CDR3 is CATSKRQGWTGELFF. CDR3 DNA sequence: TGTGCCACTTCAAAAAGACAGGGCTGGACCGGGGAGCTGTTTTTT.

Only one count was recorded for this clone. This chain uses TRBV30 with TRBJ1-2, with D unresolved. The germline gives CDR1 GTSNPN, CDR2 SVGIG (reference sequence). CDR3 length: 12 residues. DNA of the CDR3: TGTGGGGCTGGGGAGAGGGACTATGGCTACACCTTC. It translates to CGAGERDYGYTF.

The chain uses TRBV6-1 and TRBJ2-5; 10 nucleotides line up with TRBD2. CDR3 length equals 18 residues. Germline assignment: CDR1 MNHNS and CDR2 SASEGT. The V gene end was trimmed by 2 bases and the J gene end by 0 bases; junction bases not matched to a gene: 9. The CDR3 here is CASSERRVAGGNQETQYF. CDR3 bases: TGTGCCAGCAGTGAAAGGAGGGTAGCGGGGGGTAACCAAGAGACCCAGTACTTC.

Turning to this clone: An end of the junction differs from the germline gene, which may be a read error. This chain connects TRBV3-1 (or the pseudogene TRBV3-2) to TRBJ1-4; tentatively, D is TRBD1 (6 bases). CDR1 is LGHDT, CDR2 YNNKEL, per germline (reference sequence). The CDR3 contains 11 residues. The CDR3 here is CASSQGGELFF. CDR3 in DNA: TGTGCCAGCAGTCAAGGGGGGGAACTGTTTTTT.

V gene TRBV5-8 combines with J gene TRBJ2-3; 7 positions agree with TRBD2. The CDR3 spans 15 residues. CDR1 is SGHTS, CDR2 YDEGEE, per germline. V lost 1 base to trimming and J lost 5 bases; unmatched junction nucleotides: 7. The CDR3 DNA reads TGTGCCAGCAGCTTGCGGGGGGAGTCTAGAGATACGCAGTATTTT. Translated: CASSLRGESRDTQYF.

The chain employs TRBV5-1 and TRBJ2-7; possibly TRBD1 for D (5 bases). Germline loops: CDR1 SGHRS, CDR2 YFSETQ. V lost 0 bases to trimming and J lost 2 bases, with 15 bases between them. The CDR3 is made up of 16 amino acids. CDR3 DNA: TGCGCCAGCAGCTTGGGGGGAACAGGAAACACCTACGAGCAGTACTTC. Its translation: CASSLGGTGNTYEQYF.

CDR3 region: CASRRGYLNEKLFF. CDR3 DNA sequence: TGTGCCAGTAGGAGAGGGTATTTAAATGAAAAACTGTTTTTT. The V gene is TRBV19, the J gene TRBJ1-4; the D is unclear. This CDR3 has 14 residues. V was clipped by 6 bases and J by 5 bases, with 13 bases between them. Per the germline V gene, CDR1 is LNHDA and CDR2 is SQIVND (reference sequence). Using reference TRBV19 and TRBJ1-4 for the parts outside the CDR3, the full variable domain is DGGITQSPKYLFRKEGQNVTLSCEQNLNHDAMYWYRQDPGQGLRLIYYSQIVNDFQKGDIAEGYSVSREKKESFPLTVTSAQKNPTAFYLCASRRGYLNEKLFFGSGTQLSVL.

This clone showed up just a few times. The chain recombines TRBV5-1 with TRBJ1-6; D gene uncertain. The CDR3 extends over 13 amino acids. The germline V and J ends were trimmed by 0 bases and 7 bases, with 5 bases remaining between them. The germline CDR1 and CDR2 sequences are SGHRS and YFSETQ. CDR3 sequence (DNA): TGCGCCAGCAGCTTGGTGGGCAATTCACCCCTCCACTTT. Translated, it gives CASSLVGNSPLHF.

The rearrangement links TRBV5-5 to TRBJ1-4, with D possibly being TRBD1 (6 bases). The CDR3 length is 16 residues. Trimming removed 4 bases at V and 5 bases at J, with 18 bases between. Per germline, CDR1 SGHKS and CDR2 YYEKEE (reference sequence). The CDR3 here is CASSQRQAALNEKLFF. CDR3 nucleotide sequence: TGTGCCAGCAGCCAGAGACAGGCGGCACTCAATGAAAAACTGTTTTTT.

The chain carries TRBV10-3 and TRBJ2-1; 8 nucleotides agree with TRBD2. V lost 10 bases to trimming and J lost 4 bases; unmatched junction nucleotides: 6. This CDR3 spans 13 amino acids. CDR1 is ENHRY, CDR2 SYGVKD, per germline. The CDR3, as DNA: TGTGCCACCCGGGGGGGAAGTTACAATGAGCAGTTCTTC. Translating gives CATRGGSYNEQFF.

V and J are TRBV30 and TRBJ1-5, with D unclear. Germline values: CDR1 GTSNPN, CDR2 SVGIG (reference sequence). The germline V and J ends were trimmed by 0 bases and 5 bases, with 8 bases remaining between them. This CDR3 contains 13 residues. The CDR3 nucleotides read TGTGCCTGGAGTGTACTAGTTGATCAGCCCCAGCATTTT. It yields the protein CAWSVLVDQPQHF.

The chain links TRBV2 to TRBJ1-4; the D is unclear. This CDR3 is built from 14 residues. The V end was cut by 3 bases, the J end by 4 bases, with 9 bases between. Germline loops: CDR1 SNHLY, CDR2 FYNNEI. Here the CDR3 reads CASSDGLGNEKLFF. The DNA of the CDR3 is TGTGCCAGCAGTGACGGGTTGGGTAATGAAAAACTGTTTTTT. The variable domain in full, completed from reference TRBV2 and TRBJ1-4, reads EPEVTQTPSHQVTQMGQEVILRCVPISNHLYFYWYRQILGQKVEFLVSFYNNEISEKSEIFDDQFSVERPDGSNFTLKIRSTKLEDSAMYFCASSDGLGNEKLFFGSGTQLSVL.

The V gene is TRBV25-1, the J gene TRBJ1-1, with TRBD1 matching over 10 bases. CDR1 is MGHDK, CDR2 SYGVNS, per germline. This CDR3 region has 14 residues. J gave up 6 bases and V 8 bases, and 9 bases lay outside the gene matches. The CDR3 DNA reads as TGTGCCAGCCAAGGGACAGGGGTGTTGGCTGAAGCTTTCTTT. It is translated as CASQGTGVLAEAFF. Combining the CDR3 with reference TRBV25-1 and TRBJ1-1 gives the whole variable domain EADIYQTPRYLVIGTGKKITLECSQTMGHDKMYWYQQDPGMELHLIHYSYGVNSTEKGDLSSESTVSRIRTEHFPLTLESARPSHTSQYLCASQGTGVLAEAFFGQGTRLTVV.

This clone was detected once. This chain connects TRBV28 to TRBJ2-6; 9 bases are shared with TRBD1. Germline CDR1 and CDR2: MDHEN and SYDVKM. CDR3 size: 17 residues. The V gene end was trimmed by 5 bases and the J gene end by 0 bases; junction bases not matched to a gene: 5. The CDR3 sequence is CASSPMDRGSGANVLTF. The CDR3 DNA follows: TGTGCCAGCAGTCCAATGGACAGGGGCTCTGGGGCCAACGTCCTGACTTTC. Drawing the rest from reference TRBV28 and TRBJ2-6, the complete variable domain is DVKVTQSSRYLVKRTGEKVFLECVQDMDHENMFWYRQDPGLGLRLIYFSYDVKMKEKGDIPEGYSVSREKKERFSLILESASTNQTSMYLCASSPMDRGSGANVLTFGAGSRLTVL.

The rearrangement joins TRBV20-1 to TRBJ1-1; the D is unclear. CDR1 DFQATT and CDR2 SNEGSKA come from the germline V gene (reference sequence). V was cut by 5 bases and J by 3 bases, with 7 bases left in between. The CDR3 covers 11 residues. Here the CDR3 DNA reads TGCAGTGCTCGACAAGACACTGAAGCTTTCTTT. Protein: CSARQDTEAFF.

The V call is TRBV29-1, the J call TRBJ1-6; the match to TRBD1 covers 9 bases. Germline V gives CDR1 SQVTM, CDR2 ANQGSEA. The CDR3 totals 14 residues. Trimming at V came to 5 bases and at J to 8 bases, leaving 7 bases not matched to a gene. The CDR3 nucleotides read TGCAGCGTTAGGGGGACAGGGCGGGATTCACCCCTCCACTTT. Translating gives CSVRGTGRDSPLHF.

This clone was detected once. The chain recombines TRBV6-5 with TRBJ1-2, with no clear D. Germline CDR1 and CDR2: MNHEY and SVGAGI. Trimming took off 6 bases at V and 4 bases at J, with 9 bases between the two ends. This CDR3 region has 12 residues. The CDR3 DNA follows: TGTGCCAGCAGCGTTACCGGCTATGGCTACACCTTC. Its protein is CASSVTGYGYTF.

The V gene is TRBV27, the J gene TRBJ2-7; 8 bases match TRBD1. The CDR3 has 15 amino acids. Trimming took 0 bases from V and 2 from J; bases not matched to a gene: 3. Germline V gives CDR1 MNHEY, CDR2 SMNVEV (reference sequence). As DNA, the CDR3 is TGTGCCAGCAGTTTATCCGGGACAGGAGCCTACGAGCAGTACTTC. Translation gives CASSLSGTGAYEQYF.